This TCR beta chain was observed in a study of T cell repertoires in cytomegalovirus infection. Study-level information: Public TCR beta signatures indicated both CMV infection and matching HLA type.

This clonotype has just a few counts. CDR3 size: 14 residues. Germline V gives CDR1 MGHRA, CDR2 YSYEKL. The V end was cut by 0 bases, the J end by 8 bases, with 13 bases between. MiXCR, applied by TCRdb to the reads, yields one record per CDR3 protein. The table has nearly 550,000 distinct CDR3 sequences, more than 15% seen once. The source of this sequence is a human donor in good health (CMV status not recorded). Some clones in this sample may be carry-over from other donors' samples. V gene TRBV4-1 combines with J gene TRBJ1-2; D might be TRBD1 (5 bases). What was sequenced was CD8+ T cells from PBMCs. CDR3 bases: TGCGCCAGCAGCCAAGAAAGGAGGGGAGAAGGCTACACCTTC. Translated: CASSQERRGEGYTF.